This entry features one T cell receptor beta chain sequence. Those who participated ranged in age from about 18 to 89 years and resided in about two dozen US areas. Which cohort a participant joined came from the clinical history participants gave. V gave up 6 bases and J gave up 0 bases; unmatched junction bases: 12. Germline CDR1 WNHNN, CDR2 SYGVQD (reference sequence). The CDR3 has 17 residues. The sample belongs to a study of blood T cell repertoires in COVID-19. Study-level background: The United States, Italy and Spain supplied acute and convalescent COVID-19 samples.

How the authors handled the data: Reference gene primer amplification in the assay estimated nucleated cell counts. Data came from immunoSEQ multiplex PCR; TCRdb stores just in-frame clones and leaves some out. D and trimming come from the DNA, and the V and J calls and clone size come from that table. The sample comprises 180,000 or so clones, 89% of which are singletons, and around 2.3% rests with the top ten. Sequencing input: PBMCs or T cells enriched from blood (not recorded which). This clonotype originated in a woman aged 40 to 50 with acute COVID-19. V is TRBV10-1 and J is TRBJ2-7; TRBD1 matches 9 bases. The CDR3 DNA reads TGCGCCAGCAGGGCAAAACGGACAGGGGAAATCTCCTACGAGCAGTACTTC. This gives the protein CASRAKRTGEISYEQYF.